Each of the 21 T cell receptor beta chains below was sequenced from the same sample in a study of shared clonotypes between healthy human individuals. Profiled with immunoSEQ multiplex PCR; TCRdb holds only in-frame clones, not every one. The sample lists about 690,000 clones, about 92% occurring once. Material for sequencing was memory CD8+ T cells from PBMCs. The subset is: CD45RO+ cells pooled with CCR7-negative TemRA cells. These receptor sequences come from a man aged 18 to 29 in good health. Some clones in this sample may be carry-over from other donors' samples.

This clone was seen only a few times. CDR3 residues: CASSLRDRGYYEQYF. CDR3 DNA: TGTGCCAGCAGCTTAAGGGACAGGGGATACTACGAGCAGTACTTC. This chain joins TRBV5-4 and TRBJ2-7; the match to TRBD1 covers 10 bases. The CDR3 has 15 amino acids. Germline values: CDR1 SGHNT, CDR2 YYREEE (reference sequence). V gave up 2 bases and J gave up 3 bases; unmatched junction bases: 5. Looking up the rest from reference TRBV5-4 and TRBJ2-7 gives the full variable domain: ETGVTQSPTHLIKTRGQQVTLRCSSQSGHNTVSWYQQALGQGPQFIFQYYREEENGRGNFPPRFSGLQFPNYSSELNVNALELDDSALYLCASSLRDRGYYEQYFGPGTRLTVT.

V usage is TRBV11-3 and J usage is TRBJ2-2; D remains ambiguous. V shed 1 base and J shed 0 bases, with 12 bases lying between them. CDR3 length: 17 residues. The V gene's germline CDR1 is SGHNT and CDR2 YENEEA. CDR3 sequence: CASSLAVPPANTGELFF. The CDR3 bases are TGTGCCAGCAGCTTAGCTGTACCCCCAGCGAACACCGGGGAGCTGTTTTTT.

The V gene is TRBV28, the J gene TRBJ2-7; 8 bases map to TRBD1. J lost 2 bases, V lost 4 bases, and 19 bases had no gene match. From germline, CDR1 is MDHEN and CDR2 SYDVKM. The CDR3 covers 19 residues. CDR3 protein: CASSSPGTGRGTIPYEQYF. In DNA, the CDR3 is TGTGCCAGCAGTTCCCCCGGGACAGGACGAGGAACAATCCCCTACGAGCAGTACTTC.

The gene calls are TRBV7-6 and TRBJ1-4, with unresolved D. The CDR3 loop spans 15 amino acids. V lost 5 bases and J 5 bases, leaving 15 bases between the germline ends. From germline, CDR1 is SGHVS and CDR2 FNYEAQ. This chain's CDR3 is CASSLSAGLNEKLFF. The CDR3 coding sequence is TGTGCCAGCAGCCTCAGCGCGGGGTTGAATGAAAAACTGTTTTTT.

The chain recombines TRBV19 with TRBJ2-3; D unclear. The CDR3 length is 13 residues. The V gene lost 3 bases and the J gene lost 4 bases, with 8 bases spanning the gap. Germline V lookup: CDR1 LNHDA, CDR2 SQIVND (reference sequence). In nucleotides, the CDR3 is TGTGCCAGTAGTATGATACCCCCAGATACGCAGTATTTT. Amino acid sequence: CASSMIPPDTQYF.

This chain connects TRBV27 to TRBJ1-5; TRBD1 matches 7 bases. Germline CDR1 and CDR2: MNHEY and SMNVEV (reference sequence). The CDR3 runs to 14 residues. V lost 7 bases and J lost 0; bases outside the gene matches: 3. DNA of the CDR3: TGTGCCAGCATTCGGACAGGTAGCAATCAGCCCCAGCATTTT. Translated: CASIRTGSNQPQHF.

This clone was counted between two and nine times. The V gene is TRBV19, the J gene TRBJ1-5, with D uncertain. The CDR3 contains 13 residues. The germline V gene encodes CDR1 LNHDA and CDR2 SQIVND (reference sequence). The V end lost 8 bases, the J end lost 7 bases, and 15 bases lay between the germline ends. CDR3: CASGFAEGQPQHF. DNA of the CDR3: TGTGCCAGTGGATTTGCCGAGGGACAGCCCCAGCATTTT. Based on the CDR3 plus reference TRBV19 and TRBJ1-5, the full variable domain is DGGITQSPKYLFRKEGQNVTLSCEQNLNHDAMYWYRQDPGQGLRLIYYSQIVNDFQKGDIAEGYSVSREKKESFPLTVTSAQKNPTAFYLCASGFAEGQPQHFGDGTRLSIL.

The chain uses TRBV7-9 and TRBJ2-1; D perhaps matches TRBD2 (6 bases). V was clipped by 0 bases and J by 5 bases, with 11 bases between them. The CDR3 length is 15 residues. Germline V gene sequence: CDR1 SEHNR, CDR2 FQNEAQ (reference sequence). The CDR3 DNA reads TGTGCCAGCAGCTTAGCGGGAGGCCGCAACAATGAGCAGTTCTTC. It yields the protein CASSLAGGRNNEQFF. Combining the CDR3 with reference TRBV7-9 and TRBJ2-1 gives the whole variable domain DTGVSQNPRHKITKRGQNVTFRCDPISEHNRLYWYRQTLGQGPEFLTYFQNEAQLEKSRLLSDRFSAERPKGSFSTLEIQRTEQGDSAMYLCASSLAGGRNNEQFFGPGTRLTVL.

V is TRBV4-1 and J is TRBJ2-7; D not certain. Germline CDR1 is MGHRA and CDR2 is YSYEKL. Trimming removed 1 base from V and 6 bases from J, with 10 bases in between. This CDR3 contains 13 residues. The CDR3, as DNA: TGCGCCAGCAGCCAAGGCCCAGGTGCCGAGCAGTACTTC. It specifies CASSQGPGAEQYF.

CDR3 DNA sequence: TGTGCCAGCAGTTTAGGGAGGGCGGGCGAGCAGTACTTC. Translating it yields CASSLGRAGEQYF. The rearrangement uses TRBV27 and TRBJ2-7; TRBD2 agrees at 7 bases. The CDR3 contains 13 residues. The V segment lost 2 bases and the J segment 6 bases; nucleotides outside the gene matches: 4. CDR1 MNHEY and CDR2 SMNVEV come from the germline V gene (reference sequence).

The chain carries TRBV7-9 and TRBJ2-7; tentatively, D is TRBD1 (5 bases). Germline assignment: CDR1 SEHNR and CDR2 FQNEAQ (reference sequence). The CDR3 is 14 amino acids. The V end lost 3 bases, the J end lost 3 bases, and 12 bases lay between the germline ends. CDR3 sequence (DNA): TGTGCCAGCAGCTTCGGACAAGGATACTACGAGCAGTACTTC. Its protein is CASSFGQGYYEQYF.

This chain uses TRBV4-1 with TRBJ2-5; 11 positions agree with TRBD2. The germline V gene has CDR1 MGHRA and CDR2 YSYEKL. The CDR3 contains 19 residues. V shed 0 bases and J 4 bases; nucleotides not matched to a gene: 13. The CDR3 nucleotides are TGCGCCAGCAGCCAAGAACGACCGGGTAGCGGGAGGGTCATAGAGACCCAGTACTTC. Its translation is CASSQERPGSGRVIETQYF.

The chain has TRBV4-3 and TRBJ1-4; the D gene is possibly TRBD1 (5 bases). Germline V gives CDR1 LGHNA, CDR2 YSLEER. Trimming cost V 2 bases and J 8 bases, with 15 bases left between them. The CDR3 loop spans 15 amino acids. The CDR3 DNA follows: TGCGCCAGCAGCCAAACCCGGGGGAAGGTGGAAAAACTGTTTTTT. Translating gives CASSQTRGKVEKLFF.

V and J are TRBV4-2 and TRBJ1-5; possible D gene TRBD1, 6 bases. Germline V CDR1 and CDR2: LGHNA, YNFKEQ. V lost 2 bases and J lost 4, with 15 bases in between. The CDR3 is 16 residues long. CDR3 sequence reads: CASSQSPGGLNQPQHF. The CDR3 region has the DNA TGTGCCAGCAGCCAAAGTCCGGGGGGCCTAAATCAGCCCCAGCATTTT.

The rearrangement links TRBV28 to TRBJ2-5; TRBD1 matches at 7 bases. Germline assignment: CDR1 MDHEN and CDR2 SYDVKM. Trimming removed 3 bases from V and 2 bases from J; junction bases left unmatched: 12. CDR3 length: 17 amino acids. The CDR3 protein is CASSFTSVGTEQETQYF. The CDR3 bases are TGTGCCAGCAGTTTTACCTCCGTGGGGACAGAACAAGAGACCCAGTACTTC.

The genes are TRBV15 and TRBJ1-2; TRBD1 agrees at 9 bases. V gave up 1 base and J gave up 8 bases; unmatched junction bases: 8. The CDR3 length is 15 residues. Germline-derived CDR1 and CDR2 are LNHNV and YYDKDF (reference sequence). The CDR3 nucleotides are TGTGCCACCAGCAGAGGGACAGGGGTTTTTGGAGGCTACACCTTC. The encoded protein is CATSRGTGVFGGYTF.

The V call is TRBV13, the J call TRBJ1-1, with 7 positions matching TRBD1. There are 15 residues in the CDR3. The ends lost 6 bases at V and 0 bases at J; junction bases unmatched: 7. Germline CDR1 reads PRHDT; CDR2 reads FYEKMQ (reference sequence). The CDR3 nucleotides are TGTGCCAGCAGTCCTCCAGGGGGGATGAACACTGAAGCTTTCTTT. This translates into CASSPPGGMNTEAFF. Filled out from reference TRBV13 and TRBJ1-1, the complete variable domain reads AAGVIQSPRHLIKEKRETATLKCYPIPRHDTVYWYQQGPGQDPQFLISFYEKMQSDKGSIPDRFSAQQFSDYHSELNMSSLELGDSALYFCASSPPGGMNTEAFFGQGTRLTVV.

The rearrangement joins TRBV2 to TRBJ2-7, with D possibly being TRBD2 (6 bases). The CDR3 has 15 amino acids. The ends were cut back, 0 bases at V and 0 bases at J, with 9 bases in the middle. Germline loops: CDR1 SNHLY, CDR2 FYNNEI. The DNA for the CDR3 is TGTGCCAGCAGTGAAGCGGGGGACTCCTCCTACGAGCAGTACTTC. Encoded protein: CASSEAGDSSYEQYF.

This clone was observed once. The chain combines TRBV7-9 with TRBJ2-7; D is uncertain. The CDR3 contains 14 residues. The germline gives CDR1 SEHNR, CDR2 FQNEAQ (reference sequence). V was pared by 2 bases and J by 2 bases, with 10 bases between. CDR3 bases: TGTGCCAGCAGCTTATCGCAGTCTCCCTACGAGCAGTACTTC. Protein sequence: CASSLSQSPYEQYF.

V gene TRBV11-2 combines with J gene TRBJ2-7, with D possibly being TRBD1 or TRBD2 (5 bases each). This CDR3 is 14 amino acids long. Between the trimmed V and J ends, which lost 5 bases and 7 bases, there was a span of 18 bases. Germline loops: CDR1 SGHAT, CDR2 FQNNGV. Here the CDR3 reads CASSPQARGWEQYF. CDR3 coding DNA: TGTGCCAGCAGCCCGCAGGCCCGGGGCTGGGAGCAGTACTTC.

The rearrangement uses TRBV10-3 and TRBJ2-3, with 10 bases fitting TRBD2. The CDR3 has 16 amino acids. The V gene end was trimmed by 6 bases and the J gene end by 0 bases; junction bases not matched to a gene: 6. Germline CDR1 and CDR2: ENHRY and SYGVKD. This chain's CDR3 is CAIRPTSGVSTDTQYF. The DNA for the CDR3 is TGTGCCATCAGGCCAACTAGCGGGGTTAGCACAGATACGCAGTATTTT.